The 21 T cell receptor beta chains in this list originate from one sample, sequenced in a study of cytomegalovirus exposure and HLA in healthy donors. In the PCR, 60 Vbeta and 13 Jbeta primers were used. The data were produced by immunoSEQ multiplex PCR, yet TCRdb's version contains in-frame clones alone and is incomplete. The sample lists roughly 150,000 clones, 77% seen once, with approximately 4% in the top ten. Sequences were obtained from PBMCs. The source is a male donor in good health and CMV-seronegative.

This chain connects TRBV5-1 to TRBJ1-1; the match to TRBD1 covers 8 bases. The CDR3 has 14 residues. V lost 4 bases, J lost 5 bases, and 7 bases stayed unmatched. Germline assignment: CDR1 SGHRS and CDR2 YFSETQ. The CDR3 reads CASSRNRGYTEAFF. Here the CDR3 DNA reads TGCGCCAGCAGCCGGAACAGGGGGTATACTGAAGCTTTCTTT.

V usage is TRBV6-5 and J usage is TRBJ1-1; perhaps TRBD1 as D (5 bases). Trimming took 10 bases from V and 3 from J, leaving 18 bases between them. Germline values: CDR1 MNHEY, CDR2 SVGAGI. This CDR3 spans 14 amino acids. The CDR3, as DNA: TGTGCCACCCTCGGCAGGGTCAGGGACACTGAAGCTTTCTTT. Translation gives CATLGRVRDTEAFF.

The V and J genes are TRBV5-4 and TRBJ1-2, with 8 bases matching TRBD1. The CDR3 runs 16 residues. CDR1 SGHNT and CDR2 YYREEE come from the germline V gene (reference sequence). V was clipped by 2 bases and J by 0 bases; unmatched bases: 6. CDR3 nucleotide sequence: TGTGCCAGCAGCTTTTCATTGACAGGGGCTAACTATGGCTACACCTTC. This encodes CASSFSLTGANYGYTF.

Here the CDR3 DNA reads TGTGCCAGTAGATCCAGGGATATCTCCTACGAGCAGTACTTC. It codes for CASRSRDISYEQYF. The chain couples TRBV19 to TRBJ2-7, with a weak D call TRBD1 (5 bases). This CDR3 spans 14 amino acids. Looked up from germline, CDR1 is LNHDA and CDR2 is SQIVND (reference sequence). With 6 bases removed from V and 0 bases from J, the gap between germline ends came to 12 bases. Full variable domain (rest looked up from reference TRBV19 and TRBJ2-7): DGGITQSPKYLFRKEGQNVTLSCEQNLNHDAMYWYRQDPGQGLRLIYYSQIVNDFQKGDIAEGYSVSREKKESFPLTVTSAQKNPTAFYLCASRSRDISYEQYFGPGTRLTVT.

Only a few counts were recorded for this clone. V is TRBV7-9 and J is TRBJ2-7; D possibly corresponds to TRBD2 (7 bases). This CDR3 has 19 residues. Trimming took off 6 bases at V and 0 bases at J, with 27 bases between the two ends. Germline V gives CDR1 SEHNR, CDR2 FQNEAQ (reference sequence). CDR3 sequence: CASSQGGKKTGRPSYEQYF. The CDR3 region has the DNA TGTGCCAGCAGTCAAGGGGGGAAGAAAACCGGGAGGCCCTCCTACGAGCAGTACTTC. The full variable domain, completed using reference TRBV7-9 and TRBJ2-7, is DTGVSQNPRHKITKRGQNVTFRCDPISEHNRLYWYRQTLGQGPEFLTYFQNEAQLEKSRLLSDRFSAERPKGSFSTLEIQRTEQGDSAMYLCASSQGGKKTGRPSYEQYFGPGTRLTVT.

The chain carries TRBV27 and TRBJ1-5, with D possibly matching TRBD1 (5 bases). Trimming pared 4 bases from V and 1 base from J, leaving 14 bases between. Germline V gene lookup returns CDR1 MNHEY and CDR2 SMNVEV (reference sequence). The CDR3 has 16 amino acids. In DNA, the CDR3 is TGTGCCAGCAGTTCGACAGTTACATTAAGCAATCAGCCCCAGCATTTT. It specifies CASSSTVTLSNQPQHF.

The gene calls are TRBV27 and TRBJ1-3, with a tentative D call TRBD1 (6 bases). Germline CDR1 is MNHEY and CDR2 is SMNVEV (reference sequence). The CDR3 has 15 residues. Trimming stripped 0 bases from V and 4 bases from J, with 10 bases between. The CDR3 DNA follows: TGTGCCAGCAGTTTATCGGGGGCGTGGGGAAACACCATATATTTT. Its translation is CASSLSGAWGNTIYF.

The chain joins TRBV12-2 to TRBJ1-5; TRBD1, the table's D call, was not compared with the DNA. TRBV12-2 is described as a pseudogene. CDR3 length: 16 residues. This CDR3 reads CASRLEIRRGNQPQHF. The CDR3 nucleotides read TGTGCAAGTCGCTTAGAGATACGCAGGGGGAATCAGCCCCAGCATTTT.

In this sample, this clone turned up a few times. The chain recombines TRBV11-3 with TRBJ2-6; 7 bases map to TRBD1. The V gene end was trimmed by 5 bases and the J gene end by 2 bases; junction bases not matched to a gene: 6. Germline V gives CDR1 SGHNT, CDR2 YENEEA. The CDR3 is 16 residues long. The CDR3 sequence is CASSPPTGPGANVLTF. CDR3 DNA sequence: TGTGCCAGCAGCCCCCCGACAGGGCCTGGGGCCAACGTCCTGACTTTC.

The CDR3 DNA reads TGTGCCAGCAGTCGACAGGGGTCGGGGGAGCAGTACTTC. Translating it yields CASSRQGSGEQYF. V gene TRBV6-1 combines with J gene TRBJ2-7, with 8 bases lining up with TRBD1. Germline lookup yields CDR1 MNHNS and CDR2 SASEGT. The CDR3 consists of 13 residues. With V trimmed by 5 bases and J by 7 bases, 7 bases remained unmatched.

J is TRBJ2-6 and V is TRBV7-9; 7 bases are a match to TRBD1. This CDR3 is 17 amino acids long. Germline V gene lookup returns CDR1 SEHNR and CDR2 FQNEAQ (reference sequence). Trimming took 3 bases from V and 1 from J; bases not matched to a gene: 6. The CDR3 DNA sequence: TGTGCCAGCAGCTTTGAGGGGGCCATATCTGGGGCCAACGTCCTGACTTTC. As protein: CASSFEGAISGANVLTF.

Here the CDR3 reads CASSVEGYGYTF. CDR3 coding DNA: TGTGCCAGCAGCGTAGAGGGGTATGGCTACACCTTC. The chain couples TRBV9 to TRBJ1-2; D might be TRBD1 (5 bases). Germline CDR1 is SGDLS and CDR2 is YYNGEE. This CDR3 is built from 12 residues. The V end lost 0 bases, the J end lost 5 bases, and 5 bases lay between the germline ends.

This clone was counted between two and nine times. This chain uses TRBV9 with TRBJ2-7, with D maybe TRBD1 (6 bases). Trimming removed 4 bases from V and 2 bases from J, with 13 bases in between. This CDR3 has 14 amino acids. Per the germline V gene, CDR1 is SGDLS and CDR2 is YYNGEE. The CDR3 loop reads CASSPGAGTYEQYF. In DNA, the CDR3 is TGTGCCAGCAGCCCAGGGGCGGGTACCTACGAGCAGTACTTC.

This clone was seen a single time. The chain joins TRBV9 to TRBJ1-1, with D uncertain. Germline V CDR1 and CDR2: SGDLS, YYNGEE. The CDR3 contains 12 residues. Deletions cut 2 bases from V and 10 bases from J, with 12 bases between. The DNA for the CDR3 is TGTGCCAGCAGCGTCATCTCTGGGAGAGCTTTCTTT. Its translation is CASSVISGRAFF.

V gene TRBV7-6 combines with J gene TRBJ2-1; 11 nucleotides match TRBD2. This CDR3 comprises 17 residues. With 1 base clipped from V and 0 bases from J, the junction kept 2 bases outside the gene matches. The germline V gene encodes CDR1 SGHVS and CDR2 FNYEAQ. The CDR3 sequence: CASSLGTSGLSYNEQFF. DNA for the CDR3: TGTGCCAGCAGCTTAGGGACTAGCGGGCTCTCCTACAATGAGCAGTTCTTC.

This clone was seen a single time. The chain is built from TRBV6-1 and TRBJ1-2; D not certain. The CDR3 is made up of 17 amino acids. Germline assignment: CDR1 MNHNS and CDR2 SASEGT. V lost 0 bases to trimming and J lost 4 bases, with 18 bases between them. CDR3: CASSEAVGRENSYGYTF. The CDR3 DNA reads TGTGCCAGCAGTGAAGCGGTTGGGAGAGAAAACTCCTATGGCTACACCTTC.

The CDR3 protein is CASSTRGGGETEAFF. CDR3 DNA: TGTGCCAGTAGTACAAGAGGGGGCGGGGAGACTGAAGCTTTCTTT. The gene calls are TRBV19 and TRBJ1-1; 7 bases are a match to TRBD1. V trimming: 4 bases; J trimming: 5 bases; junction bases outside the gene matches: 10. The CDR3 is 15 amino acids. The germline gives CDR1 LNHDA, CDR2 SQIVND (reference sequence).

This chain connects TRBV7-2 to TRBJ2-2, with 13 bases that match TRBD2. This CDR3 comprises 19 residues. Germline CDR1 is SGHTA and CDR2 is FQGNSA. V dropped 5 bases and J dropped 3; count of bases not matched to a gene: 12. The CDR3 coding sequence is TGTGCCAGCAGCATAAGCCTAGGGACTAGCGGGACCTACACCGGGGAGCTGTTTTTT. Translated, it gives CASSISLGTSGTYTGELFF.

The table lists this clone with a few counts. The chain combines TRBV10-3 with TRBJ2-1; 8 bases agree with TRBD2. This CDR3 has 16 amino acids. The junction had 11 bases not matched to a gene; V was cut back by 5 bases and J by 5 bases. CDR1 is ENHRY, CDR2 SYGVKD, per germline. CDR3 bases: TGTGCCATCAGTCAACCCACTAGCGGAAAGAACAATGAGCAGTTCTTC. Translation: CAISQPTSGKNNEQFF.

A few counts support this clone. The genes are TRBV19 and TRBJ1-1; 9 bases fit TRBD1. This CDR3 contains 16 residues. The V segment lost 5 bases and the J segment 3 bases; nucleotides outside the gene matches: 10. The V gene's germline CDR1 is LNHDA and CDR2 SQIVND (reference sequence). CDR3 DNA sequence: TGTGCCAGTAGTTCCCGACAGGGGGGCAAAGACACTGAAGCTTTCTTT. The encoded protein is CASSSRQGGKDTEAFF. Using reference TRBV19 and TRBJ1-1 for the parts outside the CDR3, the full variable domain is DGGITQSPKYLFRKEGQNVTLSCEQNLNHDAMYWYRQDPGQGLRLIYYSQIVNDFQKGDIAEGYSVSREKKESFPLTVTSAQKNPTAFYLCASSSRQGGKDTEAFFGQGTRLTVV.

This chain links TRBV6-6 with TRBJ1-1; D not resolved. In germline, CDR1 is MNHNY, CDR2 SVGAGI (reference sequence). Trimming removed 2 bases from V and 1 base from J, with 11 bases in between. The CDR3 is 15 residues long. The CDR3 DNA sequence: TGTGCCAGCAGTTACCACGTCGGTAGGAACACTGAAGCTTTCTTT. Protein product: CASSYHVGRNTEAFF.